Listed below are T cell receptor beta chains from one sample, sequenced in a study of response to subunit inactivated influenza vaccine. TCRdb itself ran the RT-PCR reads through MiXCR, one entry per CDR3 protein. The top ten hold roughly 40% of the sample, which has roughly 160,000 distinct CDR3 sequences, around 11% seen once. Specimen: CD8+ T cells sorted from PBMCs, collected around 25 months after vaccination. The receptors were gathered from a man between 50 and 75 years old who received an inactivated influenza vaccine. Both conserved end residues are part of each CDR3. D genes are given only for firm matches. The size field is filled for only some rows; it gives once, few, many or a size class.

V: TRBV20-1
size: many
J: TRBJ2-4
length: 11
D: .
DNA: TGCAGTGCTAGACTCCGAGGCATTCAGTACTTC
CDR3: CSARLRGIQYF

V: TRBV24-1
size: .
J: TRBJ2-1
length: 16
D: .
DNA: TGTGCCACCAGTGACCTACCTGGGACAACCTACAATGAGCAGTTCTTC
CDR3: CATSDLPGTTYNEQFF

V: TRBV3-1
size: few
J: TRBJ2-3
length: 14
D: .
DNA: TGTGCCAGCAGCCAAGCAAGGGTAGTAGATACGCAGTATTTT
CDR3: CASSQARVVDTQYF

V: TRBV5-1
size: .
J: TRBJ2-2
length: 15
D: .
DNA: TGCGCCAGCAGCTTTACATTACAGGGATCCGGGGAGCTGTTTTTT
CDR3: CASSFTLQGSGELFF

V: TRBV12-3/TRBV12-4
size: .
J: TRBJ1-2
length: 17
D: TRBD1
DNA: TGTGCCAGCACCCTCTCCGGACAGGGAAAAGCTAACTATGGCTACACCTTC
CDR3: CASTLSGQGKANYGYTF

V: TRBV27
size: few
J: TRBJ2-1
length: 16
D: TRBD1
DNA: TGTGCCAGCAGTCCCTCCGTTGGACAGGGTTCCTTTGAGCAGTTCTTC
CDR3: CASSPSVGQGSFEQFF

V: TRBV6-1
size: .
J: TRBJ2-1
length: 15
D: TRBD2
DNA: TGTGCCAGCAGACCAACTAGCGGGGAGTACAATGAGCAGTTCTTC
CDR3: CASRPTSGEYNEQFF

V: TRBV29-1
size: few
J: TRBJ2-1
length: 14
D: TRBD2
DNA: TGCAGCGTGCCGGGACTAGCCTCCTACAATGAGCAGTTCTTC
CDR3: CSVPGLASYNEQFF

V: TRBV12-3/TRBV12-4
size: many
J: TRBJ1-1
length: 12
D: .
DNA: TGTGCCAGCAGTTTAGTGAACACTGAAGCTTTCTTT
CDR3: CASSLVNTEAFF

V: TRBV16
size: few
J: TRBJ2-1
length: 16
D: .
DNA: TGTGCCAGCAGCCAAAAAAGGGAGGAGAAGGTCAATGAGCAGTTCTTC
CDR3: CASSQKREEKVNEQFF

V: TRBV12-3/TRBV12-4
size: many
J: TRBJ2-5
length: 14
D: .
DNA: TGTGCCAGCAGTCCCGGGACGGTACAAGAGACCCAGTACTTC
CDR3: CASSPGTVQETQYF

V: TRBV6-1
size: few
J: TRBJ2-5
length: 14
D: .
DNA: TGTGCCAGCAGAGGACCGTTTCGTCAAGAGACCCAGTACTTC
CDR3: CASRGPFRQETQYF

V: TRBV14
size: few
J: TRBJ2-7
length: 13
D: TRBD2
DNA: TGTGCCAGCAGCCTCATAGCGGGGTACGAGCAGTACTTC
CDR3: CASSLIAGYEQYF

V: TRBV4-2
size: few
J: TRBJ1-4
length: 16
D: .
DNA: TGTGCCAGCAGCCAAGGGGCCTTGGATGGAAGTGAAAAACTGTTTTTT
CDR3: CASSQGALDGSEKLFF

V: TRBV6-1
size: many
J: TRBJ2-5
length: 14
D: .
DNA: TGTGCCAGCAGACTGACACTATTCGGGGAGACCCAGTACTTC
CDR3: CASRLTLFGETQYF

V: TRBV28
size: few
J: TRBJ1-1
length: 15
D: .
DNA: TGTGCCAGCAGTGGGATGGGGGGCGCTATTGCTGAAGCTTTCTTT
CDR3: CASSGMGGAIAEAFF

V: TRBV4-1
size: .
J: TRBJ2-7
length: 14
D: .
DNA: TGCGCCAGCAGCCTGATTGACAACTCCTACGAGCAGTACTTC
CDR3: CASSLIDNSYEQYF

V: TRBV13
size: .
J: TRBJ1-6
length: 16
D: .
DNA: TGTGCCAGCAGCGGGCCAACGGGCCGTCGTAATTCACCCCTCCACTTT
CDR3: CASSGPTGRRNSPLHF

V: TRBV10-3
size: .
J: TRBJ2-7
length: 16
D: .
DNA: TGTGCCATCAGTGACCCCCCCGGGACAAATACCTACGAGCAGTACTTC
CDR3: CAISDPPGTNTYEQYF

V: TRBV11-2
size: many
J: TRBJ2-2
length: 13
D: .
DNA: TGTGCCAGCAGCACAACGAACACCGGGGAGCTGTTTTTT
CDR3: CASSTTNTGELFF

V: TRBV4-2
size: few
J: TRBJ1-1
length: 14
D: .
DNA: TGTGCCAGCAGCCAAGAATTAGTGAACACTGAAGCTTTCTTT
CDR3: CASSQELVNTEAFF

V: TRBV25-1
size: few
J: TRBJ1-2
length: 13
D: .
DNA: TGTGCCAGCAGTGAGCGGCAGCTCTATGGCTACACCTTC
CDR3: CASSERQLYGYTF

V: TRBV7-8
size: .
J: TRBJ2-1
length: 15
D: .
DNA: TGTGCCAGCAGCTTAATGAGAGCGGCATACAATGAGCAGTTCTTC
CDR3: CASSLMRAAYNEQFF

V: TRBV11-2
size: .
J: TRBJ2-5
length: 15
D: .
DNA: TGTGCCAGCAGCTTAGGAGGGCGGGGCCAAGAGACCCAGTACTTC
CDR3: CASSLGGRGQETQYF

V: TRBV4-3
size: .
J: TRBJ1-2
length: 14
D: .
DNA: TGCGCCAGCAGCCAAGATTTGGGGGAATTAGGCTACACCTTC
CDR3: CASSQDLGELGYTF

V: TRBV7-9
size: .
J: TRBJ2-3
length: 16
D: TRBD2
DNA: TGTGCCAGCAGCCCGAGGGTACTAGCGGGAGCAGATACGCAGTATTTT
CDR3: CASSPRVLAGADTQYF

V: TRBV20-1
size: few
J: TRBJ2-4
length: 17
D: TRBD1
DNA: TGCAGTGCTACCGGGACAGGGGTCGGCCCTAACCTAAACATTCAGTACTTC
CDR3: CSATGTGVGPNLNIQYF

V: TRBV11-2
size: few
J: TRBJ2-7
length: 10
D: .
DNA: TGTGCCAGCAGCCAATACGAGCAGTACTTC
CDR3: CASSQYEQYF

V: TRBV4-3
size: few
J: TRBJ2-7
length: 15
D: .
DNA: TGCGCCAGCAGCCAAGATTATCCAGGATACTACGAGCAGTACTTC
CDR3: CASSQDYPGYYEQYF

V: TRBV30
size: .
J: TRBJ1-6
length: 13
D: .
DNA: TGTGCCTGTAGTTTGTCGGTCGATTCACCCCTCCACTTT
CDR3: CACSLSVDSPLHF

V: TRBV4-3
size: few
J: TRBJ2-7
length: 16
D: .
DNA: TGCGCCAGCAGCCAAGACAGGGACACCAACTCCTACGAGCAGTACTTC
CDR3: CASSQDRDTNSYEQYF

V: TRBV27
size: few
J: TRBJ1-5
length: 13
D: .
DNA: TGTGCCAGCACGGGGGGAAGCAATCAGCCCCAGCATTTT
CDR3: CASTGGSNQPQHF

V: TRBV3-1
size: .
J: TRBJ1-1
length: 15
D: .
DNA: TGTGCCAGCAGCCGAGGGGTATCTTCGGACACTGAAGCTTTCTTT
CDR3: CASSRGVSSDTEAFF